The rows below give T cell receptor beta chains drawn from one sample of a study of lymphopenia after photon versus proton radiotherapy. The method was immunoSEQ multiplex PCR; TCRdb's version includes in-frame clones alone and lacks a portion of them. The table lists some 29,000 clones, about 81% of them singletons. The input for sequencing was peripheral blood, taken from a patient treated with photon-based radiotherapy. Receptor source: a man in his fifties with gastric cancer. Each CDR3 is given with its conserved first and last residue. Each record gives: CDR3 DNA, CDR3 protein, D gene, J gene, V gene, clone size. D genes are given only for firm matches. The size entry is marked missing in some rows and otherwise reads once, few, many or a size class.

CDR3 DNA: TGTGCCAGCAGTTACTCGACCCAGGGTTCCGGGGAGCTGTTTTTT
CDR3 protein: CASSYSTQGSGELFF
D gene: .
J gene: TRBJ2-2
V gene: TRBV6-5
clone size: few

CDR3 DNA: TGTGCCAGTAGTATGAACCAGGGGCTAAACACAGATACGCAGTATTTT
CDR3 protein: CASSMNQGLNTDTQYF
D gene: .
J gene: TRBJ2-3
V gene: TRBV19
clone size: .

CDR3 DNA: TGTGCCTGGAACACGGGGGGGAACCAAGAGACCCAGTACTTC
CDR3 protein: CAWNTGGNQETQYF
D gene: TRBD2
J gene: TRBJ2-5
V gene: TRBV30
clone size: .

CDR3 DNA: TGTGCCAGCAATAACAGGGGGCGCGCGGGCTATGGCTACACCTTC
CDR3 protein: CASNNRGRAGYGYTF
D gene: TRBD1
J gene: TRBJ1-2
V gene: TRBV6-6
clone size: few

CDR3 DNA: TGTGCCTGGACAGGGGAGGTTGACACCGGGGAGCTGTTTTTT
CDR3 protein: CAWTGEVDTGELFF
D gene: .
J gene: TRBJ2-2
V gene: TRBV30
clone size: .

CDR3 DNA: TGTGCCAGCAGTTGGACAGGGGGGATTGTGAGTGGCTACACCTTC
CDR3 protein: CASSWTGGIVSGYTF
D gene: TRBD1
J gene: TRBJ1-2
V gene: TRBV6-1
clone size: .

CDR3 DNA: TGTGCCAGTACCAGACAGGCAGGGATTGAAGCTTTCTTT
CDR3 protein: CASTRQAGIEAFF
D gene: .
J gene: TRBJ1-1
V gene: TRBV19
clone size: .

CDR3 DNA: TGTGCCAGCAGTCGAGGGGGCGCAGGGGAAAAACTGTTTTTT
CDR3 protein: CASSRGGAGEKLFF
D gene: TRBD1
J gene: TRBJ1-4
V gene: TRBV6-5
clone size: .

CDR3 DNA: TGCGCCAGCCGAAGACAGGACACCGGGGAGCTGTTTTTT
CDR3 protein: CASRRQDTGELFF
D gene: .
J gene: TRBJ2-2
V gene: TRBV5-1
clone size: .

CDR3 DNA: TGTGCCAGCAGTTACTCTCGGACAGGCCTCACAGATACGCAGTATTTT
CDR3 protein: CASSYSRTGLTDTQYF
D gene: TRBD1
J gene: TRBJ2-3
V gene: TRBV6-6
clone size: .

CDR3 DNA: TGTGCCATCACCAATCGACAGGGATTGAATAATGGCTACACCTTC
CDR3 protein: CAITNRQGLNNGYTF
D gene: TRBD1
J gene: TRBJ1-2
V gene: TRBV10-3
clone size: .

CDR3 DNA: TGTGCCAGCAGACAAGGGGGGGGCCCCTACGAGCAGTACTTC
CDR3 protein: CASRQGGGPYEQYF
D gene: .
J gene: TRBJ2-7
V gene: TRBV6-6
clone size: few

CDR3 DNA: TGTGCCAGCAGTTTCGCTAGCTTCGGTGAGCAGTTCTTC
CDR3 protein: CASSFASFGEQFF
D gene: .
J gene: TRBJ2-1
V gene: TRBV27
clone size: .

CDR3 DNA: TGCGCCAGCAGCCCCTCGGACAGGGGCACAGATACGCAGTATTTT
CDR3 protein: CASSPSDRGTDTQYF
D gene: TRBD1
J gene: TRBJ2-3
V gene: TRBV4-3
clone size: .

CDR3 DNA: TGTGCCAGCAGCTCAACCGGGACAGGGGGCCCATGGCAGGGCTACACCTTC
CDR3 protein: CASSSTGTGGPWQGYTF
D gene: TRBD1
J gene: TRBJ1-2
V gene: TRBV11-2
clone size: .

CDR3 DNA: TGTGCCAGCAGTTTATCGGGGTCGAGGGACGGCTACACCTTC
CDR3 protein: CASSLSGSRDGYTF
D gene: .
J gene: TRBJ1-2
V gene: TRBV27
clone size: once